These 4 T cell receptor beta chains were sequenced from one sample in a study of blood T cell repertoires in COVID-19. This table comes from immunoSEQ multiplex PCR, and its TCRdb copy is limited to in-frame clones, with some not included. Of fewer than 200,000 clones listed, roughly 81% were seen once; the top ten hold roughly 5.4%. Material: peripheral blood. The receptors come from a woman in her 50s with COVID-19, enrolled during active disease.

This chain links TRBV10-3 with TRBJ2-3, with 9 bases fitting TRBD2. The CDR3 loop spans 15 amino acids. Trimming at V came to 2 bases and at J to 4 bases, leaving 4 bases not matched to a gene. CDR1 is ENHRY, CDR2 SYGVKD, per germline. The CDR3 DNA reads TGTGCCATCAGTGAGGGCGGGGGGGCCGCAGATACGCAGTATTTT. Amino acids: CAISEGGGAADTQYF.

This chain's CDR3 is CASSLTLAGGLTDTQYF. The CDR3 DNA sequence: TGCGCCAGCAGCTTGACGTTAGCGGGGGGACTCACAGATACGCAGTATTTT. The chain recombines TRBV5-1 with TRBJ2-3, with 10 bases fitting TRBD2. CDR3 length equals 17 residues. V lost 1 base, J lost 2 bases, and 7 bases stayed unmatched. CDR1 and CDR2 (germline): SGHRS, YFSETQ.

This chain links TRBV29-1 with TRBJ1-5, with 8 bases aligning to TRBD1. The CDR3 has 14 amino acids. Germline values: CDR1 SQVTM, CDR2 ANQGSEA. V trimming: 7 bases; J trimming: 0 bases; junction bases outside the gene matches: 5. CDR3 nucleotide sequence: TGCAGCGCCGGGACAGGCTATAGCAATCAGCCCCAGCATTTT. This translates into CSAGTGYSNQPQHF.

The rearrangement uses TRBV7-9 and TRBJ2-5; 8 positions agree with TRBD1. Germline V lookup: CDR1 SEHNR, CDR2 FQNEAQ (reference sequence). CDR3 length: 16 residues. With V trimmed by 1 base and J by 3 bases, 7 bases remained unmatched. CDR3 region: CASSLVAPQGEETQYF. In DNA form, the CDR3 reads TGTGCCAGCAGCTTAGTCGCCCCACAGGGGGAAGAGACCCAGTACTTC.